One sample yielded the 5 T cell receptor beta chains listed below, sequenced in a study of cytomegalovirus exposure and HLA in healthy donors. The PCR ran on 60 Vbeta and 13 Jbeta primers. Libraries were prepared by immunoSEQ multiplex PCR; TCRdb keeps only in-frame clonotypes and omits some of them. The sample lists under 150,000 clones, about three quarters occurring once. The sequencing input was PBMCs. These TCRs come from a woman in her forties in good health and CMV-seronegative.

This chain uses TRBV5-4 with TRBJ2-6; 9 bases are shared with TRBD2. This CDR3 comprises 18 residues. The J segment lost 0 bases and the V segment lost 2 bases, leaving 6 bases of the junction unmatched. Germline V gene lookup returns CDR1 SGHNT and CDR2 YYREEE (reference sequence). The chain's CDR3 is CASSFGGRDSSGANVLTF. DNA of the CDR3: TGTGCCAGCAGCTTTGGCGGGAGGGATTCCTCTGGGGCCAACGTCCTGACTTTC. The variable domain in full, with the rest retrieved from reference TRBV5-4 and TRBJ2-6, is ETGVTQSPTHLIKTRGQQVTLRCSSQSGHNTVSWYQQALGQGPQFIFQYYREEENGRGNFPPRFSGLQFPNYSSELNVNALELDDSALYLCASSFGGRDSSGANVLTFGAGSRLTVL.

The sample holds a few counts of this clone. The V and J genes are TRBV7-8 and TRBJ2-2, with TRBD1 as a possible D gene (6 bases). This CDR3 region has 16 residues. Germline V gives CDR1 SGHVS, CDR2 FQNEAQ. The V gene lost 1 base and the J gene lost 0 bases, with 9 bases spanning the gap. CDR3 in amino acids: CASSLVWTANTGELFF. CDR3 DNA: TGTGCCAGCAGCTTAGTTTGGACAGCGAACACCGGGGAGCTGTTTTTT.

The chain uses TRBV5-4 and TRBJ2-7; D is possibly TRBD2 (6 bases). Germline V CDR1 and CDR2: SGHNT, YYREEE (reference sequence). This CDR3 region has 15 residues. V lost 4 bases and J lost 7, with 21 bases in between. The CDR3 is CASSPPGAGINEQYF. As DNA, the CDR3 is TGTGCCAGCAGCCCCCCGGGCGCGGGGATTAATGAGCAGTACTTC.

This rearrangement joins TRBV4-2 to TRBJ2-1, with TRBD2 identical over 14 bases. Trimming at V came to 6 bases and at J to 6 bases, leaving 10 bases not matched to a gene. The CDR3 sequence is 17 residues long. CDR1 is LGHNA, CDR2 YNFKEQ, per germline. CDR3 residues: CASRPGLAGAWGNEQFF. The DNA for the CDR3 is TGTGCCAGCAGACCGGGACTAGCGGGAGCCTGGGGCAATGAGCAGTTCTTC.

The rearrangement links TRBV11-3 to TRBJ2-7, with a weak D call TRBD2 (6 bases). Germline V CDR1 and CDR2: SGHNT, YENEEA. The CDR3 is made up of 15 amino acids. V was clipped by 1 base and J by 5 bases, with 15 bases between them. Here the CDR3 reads CASSLGRGELDEQYF. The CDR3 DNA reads TGTGCCAGCAGCTTAGGGAGGGGTGAATTGGACGAGCAGTACTTC.